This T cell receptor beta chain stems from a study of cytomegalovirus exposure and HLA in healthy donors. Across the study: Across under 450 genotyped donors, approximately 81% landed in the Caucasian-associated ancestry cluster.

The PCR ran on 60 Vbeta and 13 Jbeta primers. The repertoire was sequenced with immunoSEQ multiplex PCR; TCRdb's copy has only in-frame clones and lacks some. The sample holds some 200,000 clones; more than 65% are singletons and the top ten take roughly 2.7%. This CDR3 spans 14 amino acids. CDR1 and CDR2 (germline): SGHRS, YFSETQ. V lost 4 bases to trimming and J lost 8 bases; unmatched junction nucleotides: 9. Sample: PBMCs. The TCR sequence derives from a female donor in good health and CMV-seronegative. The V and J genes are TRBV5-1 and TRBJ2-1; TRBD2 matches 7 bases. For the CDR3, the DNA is TGCGCCAGCAGCCGCGGGAGTGCGGGTGATGAGCAGTTCTTC. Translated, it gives CASSRGSAGDEQFF.